Listed below are T cell receptor beta chains from one sample, sequenced in a study of CD8 T cells in Susac syndrome. Each CDR3 protein is one row after TCRdb ran MiXCR on the immunoSEQ multiplex PCR reads. The sample lists about 70,000 distinct CDR3 sequences, 96% occurring once. Sequencing input: CD4+ T cells from PBMCs. The source is a human donor with multiple sclerosis. Both conserved end residues are part of each CDR3. The D gene is left open where the match is weak. Not every row has a clone size; where given, it reads once, few, many or a size class.

TRBJ1-1 TRBD1 14 NA TRBV5-1 CASSPRGQAAEAFF TGCGCCAGCAGCCCTAGGGGGCAGGCGGCTGAAGCTTTCTTT
TRBJ2-6 TRBD1 17 once TRBV5-4 CASSPDRGYSGANVLTF TGTGCCAGCAGCCCGGACAGGGGGTACTCTGGGGCCAACGTCCTGACTTTC
TRBJ1-6 NA 14 NA TRBV7-6 CASSLGVLDSPLHF TGTGCCAGCAGCTTAGGGGTTTTGGATTCACCCCTCCACTTT
TRBJ2-7 TRBD1 13 NA TRBV20-1 CSAFGQGRYEQYF TGCAGTGCTTTTGGACAGGGACGCTACGAGCAGTACTTC
TRBJ1-5 TRBD1 16 NA TRBV3-1 CASSQARTGRLQPQHF TGTGCCAGCAGCCAAGCCCGGACAGGGAGACTTCAGCCCCAGCATTTT
TRBJ2-7 NA 16 NA TRBV5-1 CASSLAVGTGVYEQYF TGCGCCAGCAGCTTGGCAGTAGGGACGGGAGTCTACGAGCAGTACTTC
TRBJ2-1 NA 12 NA TRBV5-6 CASSASGNEQFF TGTGCCAGCAGCGCGTCGGGGAATGAGCAGTTCTTC
TRBJ2-1 TRBD1 15 NA TRBV7-3 CASSLEHGQGHEQFF TGTGCCAGCAGCCTTGAACACGGACAGGGGCATGAGCAGTTCTTC
TRBJ1-2 NA 13 NA TRBV14 CASSQSRGVGYTF TGTGCCAGCAGCCAAAGCCGAGGCGTGGGCTACACCTTC
TRBJ2-7 TRBD1 16 NA TRBV5-4 CASSFTGAPGAYEQYF TGTGCCAGCAGCTTCACAGGGGCTCCAGGTGCCTACGAGCAGTACTTC
TRBJ1-5 TRBD1 15 NA TRBV6-1 CASSEWGTGNQPQHF TGTGCCAGCAGTGAATGGGGGACAGGTAATCAGCCCCAGCATTTT
TRBJ1-5 NA 14 NA TRBV12-3/TRBV12-4 CASSLEGGLQPQHF TGTGCCAGCAGTTTAGAAGGGGGACTGCAGCCCCAGCATTTT
TRBJ1-4 TRBD1 14 NA TRBV27 CASSFADRDEKLFF TGTGCCAGCAGTTTCGCCGACAGGGACGAAAAACTGTTTTTT
TRBJ1-6 NA 13 NA TRBV5-1 CASSPDSNSPLHF TGCGCCAGCAGCCCAGACTCTAATTCACCCCTCCACTTT
TRBJ2-3 NA 15 once TRBV20-1 CSARANRARTDTQYF TGCAGTGCTAGAGCTAACAGGGCCCGAACAGATACGCAGTATTTT
TRBJ2-7 TRBD2 12 NA TRBV20-1 CSAGGGLGEQYF TGCAGTGCCGGGGGAGGGCTGGGCGAGCAGTACTTC
TRBJ1-6 NA 16 once TRBV5-4 CASSLDGAAYNSPLHF TGTGCCAGCAGCTTGGATGGGGCAGCCTATAATTCACCCCTCCACTTT
TRBJ2-2 NA 17 NA TRBV6-2/TRBV6-3 CASSYLAGADQTGELFF TGTGCCAGCAGTTACTTGGCGGGGGCTGATCAGACCGGGGAGCTGTTTTTT
TRBJ2-7 NA 13 NA TRBV5-4 CASSQGLIYEQYF TGTGCCAGCAGCCAGGGCCTTATCTACGAGCAGTACTTC
TRBJ1-5 TRBD1 14 NA TRBV6-5 CASSSGGLHQPQHF TGTGCCAGCAGTTCAGGGGGATTACATCAGCCCCAGCATTTT
TRBJ1-6 NA 15 once TRBV5-6 CASSLIAGSNSPLHF TGTGCCAGCAGCTTGATTGCCGGGTCTAATTCACCCCTCCACTTT
TRBJ1-5 NA 11 NA TRBV6-1 CASKEDQPQHF TGTGCCAGCAAAGAAGATCAGCCCCAGCATTTT
TRBJ1-2 TRBD1 13 NA TRBV3-1 CASSLDRGPGYTF TGTGCCAGCAGCCTGGACAGGGGCCCTGGCTACACCTTC
TRBJ1-6 TRBD1 15 NA TRBV7-9 CASSADRRGRTPLHF TGTGCCAGCAGCGCGGACAGGCGGGGCAGAACACCCCTCCACTTT
TRBJ1-6 TRBD1 14 NA TRBV2 CASSTGTVYSPLHF TGTGCCAGCAGCACCGGGACAGTGTATTCACCCCTCCACTTT
TRBJ2-7 TRBD1 14 NA TRBV20-1 CSARGGTGSHEQYF TGCAGTGCCCGTGGTGGGACAGGGTCGCACGAGCAGTACTTC
TRBJ2-7 TRBD1 15 NA TRBV11-3 CASSSIQGSYNEQYF TGTGCCAGCAGCTCGATACAGGGGTCTTACAACGAGCAGTACTTC
TRBJ1-2 NA 14 NA TRBV24-1 CATSDLNRSYGYTF TGTGCCACCAGTGATTTGAATCGCTCCTATGGCTACACCTTC
TRBJ2-5 TRBD2 14 NA TRBV5-4 CASRRGGGAETQHF TGTGCCAGCAGACGCGGCGGGGGGGCTGAGACCCAGCACTTC
TRBJ2-1 NA 14 NA TRBV13 CASSLTSQPGEQFF TGTGCCAGCAGCTTAACTAGCCAACCGGGTGAGCAGTTCTTC
TRBJ2-7 TRBD1 13 once TRBV29-1 CSALTGGRGEQYF TGCAGCGCTCTTACAGGGGGCCGGGGCGAGCAGTACTTC
TRBJ1-2 TRBD1 15 NA TRBV28 CASSSPGQGTAGYTF TGTGCCAGCAGTTCTCCGGGACAGGGGACGGCTGGCTACACCTTC
TRBJ1-1 NA 15 NA TRBV7-9 CASSRGARWNTEAFF TGTGCCAGCAGCCGCGGGGCCCGCTGGAACACTGAAGCTTTCTTT
TRBJ2-1 NA 14 NA TRBV5-1 CASSLDSGYNEQFF TGCGCCAGCAGCTTGGACTCGGGGTACAATGAGCAGTTCTTC
TRBJ2-7 NA 18 NA TRBV19 CASKDSEEPPLSSYEQYF TGTGCCAGCAAGGACTCGGAGGAGCCCCCATTGAGCTCCTACGAGCAGTACTTC
TRBJ2-7 NA 13 NA TRBV18 CASTWGRSYEQYF TGTGCCAGCACCTGGGGGAGGTCCTACGAGCAGTACTTC
TRBJ1-5 NA 12 NA TRBV29-1 CSVGGGDQPQHF TGCAGCGTTGGGGGTGGGGATCAGCCCCAGCATTTT
TRBJ2-4 NA 15 once TRBV30 CAWSVMRAGSDIQYF TGTGCCTGGAGTGTTATGAGGGCGGGGAGCGACATTCAGTACTTC
TRBJ2-7 TRBD2 15 NA TRBV7-2 CASSRGLAGGNEQYF TGTGCCAGCAGCCGGGGACTAGCGGGGGGTAACGAGCAGTACTTC
TRBJ1-1 NA 13 NA TRBV7-9 CASSSGEVTEAFF TGTGCCAGCAGTTCAGGGGAGGTCACTGAAGCTTTCTTT
TRBJ1-3 NA 17 NA TRBV4-1 CASSQDRQDGPGNTIYF TGCGCCAGCAGCCAAGACCGGCAGGACGGGCCTGGAAACACCATATATTTT
TRBJ2-7 NA 11 NA TRBV19 CASSISDEQYF TGTGCCAGTAGTATCAGTGACGAGCAGTACTTC
TRBJ2-5 TRBD1 18 NA TRBV30 CAWSRRPTGTGDGETQYF TGTGCCTGGAGTCGAAGGCCCACCGGGACAGGGGACGGAGAGACCCAGTACTTC
TRBJ1-3 TRBD1 14 NA TRBV5-1 CASSFGQDGNTIYF TGCGCCAGCAGCTTCGGACAGGATGGAAACACCATATATTTT
TRBJ1-5 TRBD1 15 few TRBV6-5 CASSGDRQGGQPQHF TGTGCCAGCAGTGGGGACAGACAGGGGGGGCAGCCCCAGCATTTT
TRBJ2-1 TRBD2 17 NA TRBV5-1 CASSTGTSGGSYNEQFF TGCGCCAGCAGCACCGGGACTAGCGGGGGGTCCTACAATGAGCAGTTCTTC
TRBJ1-6 TRBD1 16 NA TRBV7-9 CASSLNRPQGGSPLHF TGTGCCAGCAGCTTAAACAGACCGCAGGGGGGTTCACCCCTCCACTTT
TRBJ2-5 NA 12 NA TRBV6-2/TRBV6-3 CASKTVSETQYF TGTGCCAGCAAGACAGTATCAGAGACCCAGTACTTC
TRBJ1-5 NA 14 NA TRBV12-3/TRBV12-4 CASSPSRRNQPQHF TGTGCCAGCAGCCCATCACGGAGGAATCAGCCCCAGCATTTT
TRBJ2-1 TRBD2 17 NA TRBV27 CASRGLAGRAPYNEQFF TGTGCCAGCAGGGGACTAGCGGGACGAGCCCCCTACAATGAGCAGTTCTTC
TRBJ1-5 NA 15 NA TRBV5-8 CASSAGDHSNQPQHF TGTGCCAGCAGCGCAGGGGATCATAGCAATCAGCCCCAGCATTTT
TRBJ2-2 NA 13 NA TRBV28 CASSLQAPGELFF TGTGCCAGCAGTTTACAAGCCCCCGGGGAGCTGTTTTTT
TRBJ1-5 NA 12 NA TRBV29-1 CSVEDQAGVQHF TGCAGCGTTGAAGATCAGGCAGGGGTCCAGCATTTT
TRBJ1-4 NA 15 NA TRBV19 CASSITSGIQEKLFF TGTGCCAGTAGTATAACGTCCGGGATCCAAGAAAAACTGTTTTTT
TRBJ2-5 TRBD2 14 NA TRBV5-6 CASLSTSGGETQYF TGTGCCAGTCTTTCGACTAGCGGGGGTGAGACCCAGTACTTC
TRBJ2-3 NA 13 NA TRBV4-1 CASSQEEGDTQYF TGCGCCAGCAGCCAAGAAGAGGGTGATACGCAGTATTTT
TRBJ2-1 TRBD1 13 NA TRBV6-6 CASSRTGRNEQFF TGTGCCAGCAGTCGGACAGGGCGGAATGAGCAGTTCTTC